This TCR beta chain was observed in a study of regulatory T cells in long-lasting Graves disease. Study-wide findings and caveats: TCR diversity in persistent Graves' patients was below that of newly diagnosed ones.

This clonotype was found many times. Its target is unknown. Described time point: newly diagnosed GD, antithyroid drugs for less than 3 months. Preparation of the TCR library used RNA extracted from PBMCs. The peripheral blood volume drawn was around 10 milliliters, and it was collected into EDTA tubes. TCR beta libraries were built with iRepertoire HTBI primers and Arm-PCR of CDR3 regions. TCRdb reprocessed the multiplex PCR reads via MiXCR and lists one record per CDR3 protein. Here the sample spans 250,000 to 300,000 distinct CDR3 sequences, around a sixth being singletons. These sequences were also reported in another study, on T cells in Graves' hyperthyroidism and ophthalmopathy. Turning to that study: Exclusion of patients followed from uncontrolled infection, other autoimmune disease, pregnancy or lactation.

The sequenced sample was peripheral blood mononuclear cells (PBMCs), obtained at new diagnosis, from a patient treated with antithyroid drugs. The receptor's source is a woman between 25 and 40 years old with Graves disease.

CDR3 coding DNA: TGTGCCAGCAGCCCCCGCAGACGTGGGGAGACCCAGTACTTC. It yields the protein CASSPRRRGETQYF. The chain uses TRBV7-2 and TRBJ2-5; the D is unclear. Germline loops: CDR1 SGHTA, CDR2 FQGNSA. This CDR3 has 14 residues. V lost 5 bases and J 5 bases, leaving 15 bases between the germline ends.